This paragraph covers one T cell receptor beta chain sequence. Its antigen is as yet unknown. The CDR3 is 16 residues long. After removal of 5 bases from V and 0 bases from J, the junction contained 8 bases not matched to a gene. CDR1 is SGHVS, CDR2 FNYEAQ, per germline. This specimen belongs to a study of T cell responses to AZD1222 COVID-19 vaccine. The assay was immunoSEQ multiplex PCR, and TCRdb's table has in-frame clones only and misses some. The sample consists of 150,000 to 170,000 clones, less than 90% of them appearing once. Study results and caveats: Targeting of unmutated variant regions was reportedly seen in nearly half of spike-specific TCRs.

The receptor was isolated from an adult in good health. The chain joins TRBV7-6 to TRBJ2-5; 8 nucleotides agree with TRBD2. The source material was peripheral blood, sampled on day 0 of MenACWY control vaccination. CDR3 loop: CASSATTSAYQETQYF. The CDR3 coding sequence is TGTGCCAGCAGCGCCACGACTAGCGCGTACCAAGAGACCCAGTACTTC.